The clone carrying this T cell receptor (beta chain) was seen at least ten times. Antigen specificity is unknown. Germline V gene lookup returns CDR1 DFQATT and CDR2 SNEGSKA (reference sequence). The ends were cut back, 6 bases at V and 0 bases at J, with 21 bases in the middle. CDR3 length equals 17 residues. Individual cDNA molecules each received unique molecular identifiers attached to them. MiXCR, run by TCRdb on the 5' RACE reads, gives a single entry per CDR3 protein. The repertoire has 60,000 to 90,000 distinct CDR3 sequences, over 9% of them found once; the top ten carry nearly 5%. The data belong to a study of early T cells in non-severe SARS-CoV-2 infection. Regarding the study as a whole: Lookups in VDJdb leaned toward anti-spike CD8 responses and missed private and CD4 specificities.

The chain employs TRBV20-1 and TRBJ2-1, with D possibly matching TRBD1 (7 bases). The source of this sequence is an adult who was a healthcare worker with PCR-confirmed SARS-CoV-2 infection or an uninfected control (not recorded which). The sequenced material came from whole blood. Here the CDR3 reads CSANPTRGLSSYNEQFF. CDR3 in DNA: TGCAGTGCAAACCCGACTAGGGGGCTTAGCTCCTACAATGAGCAGTTCTTC.